The clone carrying this T cell receptor (beta chain) was detected once. Antigen unknown. The data belong to a study of cytomegalovirus exposure and HLA in healthy donors. Overall study results and limits: A few chains tied to CMV proved CMV antigen-specific in vitro. The study put around 180 TCR beta chains on its list as cytomegalovirus-associated.

From germline, CDR1 is SGHAT and CDR2 FQNNGV. This CDR3 is 14 amino acids long. Trimming took 7 bases from V and 3 from J; bases not matched to a gene: 4. Regarding donors, all were healthy bone marrow donors. A multiplex PCR was run with 60 Vbeta primers and 13 Jbeta primers. Here immunoSEQ multiplex PCR was the method, and the copy in TCRdb shows in-frame clones only, minus some. The sample consists of about 200,000 clones, around 73% of them appearing once. The sequencing sample was made of PBMCs. This sequence was found in a woman between 25 and 40 years old in good health and CMV-seronegative. V and J are TRBV11-2 and TRBJ2-3, with 10 bases that match TRBD1. CDR3 protein: CASNRDRGTDTQYF. The CDR3 DNA follows: TGTGCCAGCAACCGGGACAGGGGAACAGATACGCAGTATTTT.